One and the same sample provided the 4 T cell receptor beta chains below, sequenced in a study of vaccination effects on CD4 cells after COVID-19. ViraFEST expansion of antigen-specific CD4+ T cells with viral peptide pools preceded sequencing. Culture proceeded for nine to ten days, and CD4+ T cells were then isolated. Vaccine recipients lacked prior SARS-CoV-2 infection and had negative nucleocapsid antibodies. These receptors are not linked to any known antigen. Only in-frame clones appear in the TCRdb table, and some are missing; sequencing was by immunoSEQ multiplex PCR. Of roughly 24,000 clones in the sample, approximately 73% were seen once. Material: CD4+ T cells from PBMCs cultured with SARS-CoV-2 spike peptides, obtained before COVID-19 vaccination. Receptor source: a human donor who received a COVID-19 vaccine.

The rearrangement links TRBV2 to TRBJ1-5; TRBD1 might be the D (6 bases). V shed 2 bases and J shed 6 bases, with 11 bases lying between them. CDR1 is SNHLY and CDR2 is FYNNEI in the germline V gene. The CDR3 has 14 amino acids. The CDR3 sequence is CASSEWTDAQPQHF. For the CDR3, the DNA is TGTGCCAGCAGTGAATGGACAGATGCTCAGCCCCAGCATTTT.

This clone showed up just once. The V gene is TRBV27, the J gene TRBJ1-4; possible D gene TRBD1, 6 bases. Trimming stripped 6 bases from V and 2 bases from J, with 10 bases between. This CDR3 has 14 amino acids. Looked up from germline, CDR1 is MNHEY and CDR2 is SMNVEV (reference sequence). The CDR3 DNA reads TGTGCCAGCAGGTTACAGGGCACTAATGAAAAACTGTTTTTT. Translation: CASRLQGTNEKLFF. Using reference TRBV27 and TRBJ1-4 for the parts outside the CDR3, the full variable domain is EAQVTQNPRYLITVTGKKLTVTCSQNMNHEYMSWYRQDPGLGLRQIYYSMNVEVTDKGDVPEGYKVSRKEKRNFPLILESPSPNQTSLYFCASRLQGTNEKLFFGSGTQLSVL.

The chain combines TRBV11-3 with TRBJ2-2, with D possibly being TRBD2 (5 bases). Germline CDR1 reads SGHNT; CDR2 reads YENEEA. The V gene lost 8 bases and the J gene lost 6 bases, with 13 bases spanning the gap. The CDR3 has 13 residues. The CDR3 reads CASSEGGPGELFF. CDR3 nucleotides: TGTGCCAGCTCTGAGGGTGGACCCGGGGAGCTGTTTTTT.

V gene TRBV21-1 combines with J gene TRBJ1-4; TRBD1 is taken as the D call from the table, unchecked against the DNA. TRBV21-1 is described as a pseudogene. CDR3 size: 14 residues. CDR3 protein: CASSKGPGQPKLFF. The CDR3, as DNA: TGTGCCAGCAGCAAGGGACCCGGACAGCCAAAACTGTTTTTT.